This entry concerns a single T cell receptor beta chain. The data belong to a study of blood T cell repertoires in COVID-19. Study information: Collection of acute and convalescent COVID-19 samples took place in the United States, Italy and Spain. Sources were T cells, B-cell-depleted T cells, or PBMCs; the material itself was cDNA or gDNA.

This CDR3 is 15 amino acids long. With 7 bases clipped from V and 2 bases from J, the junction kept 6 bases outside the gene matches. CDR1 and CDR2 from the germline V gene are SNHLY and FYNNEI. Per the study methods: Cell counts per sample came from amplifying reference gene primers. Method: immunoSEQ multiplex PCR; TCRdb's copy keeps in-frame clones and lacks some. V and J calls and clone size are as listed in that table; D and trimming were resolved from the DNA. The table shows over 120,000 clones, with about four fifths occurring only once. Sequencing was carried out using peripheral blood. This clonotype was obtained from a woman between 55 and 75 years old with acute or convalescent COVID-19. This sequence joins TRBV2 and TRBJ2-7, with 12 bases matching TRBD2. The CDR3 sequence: CASTLLAGGPYEQYF. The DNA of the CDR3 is TGTGCCAGCACTTTACTAGCGGGAGGCCCCTACGAGCAGTACTTC.